The T cell receptor (beta chain) described here comes from a study of OX40 agonist ivuxolimab in advanced cancers. Study-level findings and limits: No antigen was identified for the clonally expanded peripheral T cells.

Clones were sequenced by immunoSEQ multiplex PCR, and TCRdb holds only the in-frame ones, with some missing. There are more than 65,000 clones in the sample; 80% to 90% occur only once, and roughly 15% lies in the top ten. Comment on this clone: Its antigen is unknown.

The material sequenced was CD4+ or CD8+ T cells sorted from blood, taken in a trial of the OX40 agonist ivuxolimab. This sequence was found in an adult with an advanced solid tumor such as melanoma, head and neck, liver or kidney cancer.

For the CDR3, the DNA is TGTGCCAGCAGCGCAGCGGGCGGTGCCTACGAGCAGTACTTC. Encoded protein: CASSAAGGAYEQYF. This chain joins TRBV2 and TRBJ2-7; weak D call: TRBD2 (6 bases). V dropped 6 bases and J dropped 2 bases, with 14 bases sitting between them. Germline V gene sequence: CDR1 SNHLY, CDR2 FYNNEI. The CDR3 loop spans 14 amino acids.